The 10 T cell receptor beta chains listed next were all sequenced from one sample in a study of blood T cell repertoires in COVID-19. Profiling relied on immunoSEQ multiplex PCR, and the TCRdb table lists in-frame clones only, not all of them. The data show about 140,000 clones, about 88% seen once. Sequenced: peripheral blood. Receptors were obtained from a human donor in a cohort sampled during active COVID-19.

The chain joins TRBV5-1 to TRBJ1-2, with D tentatively TRBD1 (5 bases). The CDR3 covers 14 residues. V was shortened by 0 bases and J by 4 bases, with 10 bases between the two germline ends. The V gene's germline CDR1 is SGHRS and CDR2 YFSETQ. CDR3 protein: CASSLEGSVYGYTF. CDR3 DNA sequence: TGCGCCAGCAGCTTGGAGGGGTCAGTCTATGGCTACACCTTC. The full variable domain, completed using reference TRBV5-1 and TRBJ1-2, is KAGVTQTPRYLIKTRGQQVTLSCSPISGHRSVSWYQQTPGQGLQFLFEYFSETQRNKGNFPGRFSGRQFSNSRSEMNVSTLELGDSALYLCASSLEGSVYGYTFGSGTRLTVV.

The chain joins TRBV4-1 to TRBJ2-7; 10 bases match TRBD2. CDR3 length equals 16 residues. Germline V gene sequence: CDR1 MGHRA, CDR2 YSYEKL. Germline trimming cut 4 bases from V and 3 bases from J; bases unmatched to any gene: 9. CDR3 DNA: TGCGCCAGCAGCCCGCCCGGGACTAGCGCCTTCTACGAGCAGTACTTC. Its protein is CASSPPGTSAFYEQYF.

V and J are TRBV6-5 and TRBJ2-6; D is possibly TRBD1 (6 bases). Trimming took 6 bases from V and 1 from J, leaving 10 bases between them. The CDR3 totals 15 residues. Germline V CDR1 and CDR2: MNHEY, SVGAGI. The CDR3 DNA is TGTGCCAGCAGGTCCGGACAGTCTGGGGCCAACGTCCTGACTTTC. Translating it yields CASRSGQSGANVLTF.

The rearrangement uses TRBV27 and TRBJ2-1; perhaps TRBD1 as D (6 bases). CDR1 and CDR2 from the germline V gene are MNHEY and SMNVEV (reference sequence). Between the trimmed V and J ends, which lost 3 bases and 5 bases, there was a span of 11 bases. CDR3 size: 14 residues. DNA of the CDR3: TGTGCCAGCAGTTTCCGCCCAGGGGACAATGAGCAGTTCTTC. Protein sequence: CASSFRPGDNEQFF.

This clone was detected only a few times. V and J are TRBV15 and TRBJ1-4; D ambiguous. In germline, CDR1 is LNHNV, CDR2 YYDKDF (reference sequence). The CDR3 consists of 16 residues. The V end was cut by 0 bases, the J end by 0 bases, with 8 bases between. This CDR3 reads CATSRDAGATNEKLFF. CDR3 in DNA: TGTGCCACCAGCAGAGATGCCGGGGCAACTAATGAAAAACTGTTTTTT.

The chain carries TRBV9 and TRBJ2-3, with 16 bases lining up with TRBD2. The CDR3 is 17 residues long. V dropped 4 bases and J dropped 3; count of bases not matched to a gene: 5. CDR1 SGDLS and CDR2 YYNGEE come from the germline V gene. CDR3 sequence (DNA): TGTGCCAGCAGCACGGGACTAGCGGGGGGGAAGACAGATACGCAGTATTTT. This encodes CASSTGLAGGKTDTQYF.

The CDR3 bases are TGTGCCAGCAGCCCCCCTGCGGGAGGACGGCGCGGGGAGCTGTTTTTT. This codes for CASSPPAGGRRGELFF. This rearrangement joins TRBV9 to TRBJ2-2, with 8 bases matching TRBD2. Trimming at V came to 4 bases and at J to 7 bases, leaving 12 bases not matched to a gene. Germline loops: CDR1 SGDLS, CDR2 YYNGEE. The CDR3 runs 16 residues.

V is TRBV2 and J is TRBJ1-6; TRBD1 aligns across 7 bases. The germline CDR1 and CDR2 sequences are SNHLY and FYNNEI. V shed 7 bases and J 3 bases; nucleotides not matched to a gene: 9. The CDR3 covers 16 residues. This CDR3 reads CASTSRGTNYNSPLHF. CDR3 DNA sequence: TGTGCCAGCACCTCCAGGGGGACAAACTATAATTCACCCCTCCACTTT.

The V and J genes are TRBV6-1 and TRBJ1-2; 7 bases align to TRBD1. The J segment lost 6 bases and the V segment lost 1 base, leaving 2 bases of the junction unmatched. This CDR3 spans 13 amino acids. Germline V lookup: CDR1 MNHNS, CDR2 SASEGT. CDR3 sequence: CASSEEGGDGYTF. In DNA form, the CDR3 reads TGTGCCAGCAGTGAAGAAGGGGGCGATGGCTACACCTTC.

The chain couples TRBV4-2 to TRBJ2-1; D is ambiguous. The germline gives CDR1 LGHNA, CDR2 YNFKEQ. The CDR3 extends over 17 amino acids. V dropped 0 bases and J dropped 0 bases, with 12 bases sitting between them. CDR3 residues: CASSQDYGSSSYNEQFF. Here the CDR3 DNA reads TGTGCCAGCAGCCAAGATTACGGGTCTAGCTCCTACAATGAGCAGTTCTTC.